The present entry profiles one T cell receptor beta chain with its context. The authors' processing: Reference gene primer amplification gave estimated nucleated cell counts. Sequenced by immunoSEQ multiplex PCR; TCRdb stores in-frame clones only, minus some. The DNA gave D and trimming, while V, J and clone size come from that table. The sample carries around 220,000 clones, 80% to 85% recorded once. This sample was taken from a study of blood T cell repertoires in COVID-19. Whole-study context: From T cells, B-cell-depleted T cells, or PBMCs came the material, which was cDNA or gDNA.

CDR3 length: 15 residues. CDR1 and CDR2 from the germline V gene are MNHEY and SVGAGI. Deletions cut 2 bases from V and 5 bases from J, with 15 bases between. What was sequenced was peripheral blood. This sequence was found in a human donor in a cohort sampled during active COVID-19. The gene calls are TRBV6-5 and TRBJ2-5; tentative D call: TRBD2 (6 bases). CDR3 sequence: CASSYGAGLLETQYF. In nucleotides, the CDR3 is TGTGCCAGCAGTTACGGGGCGGGATTACTGGAGACCCAGTACTTC.